Sequencing of this T cell receptor (beta chain) was carried out in a study of T cell responses to AZD1222 COVID-19 vaccine. Of note for this clone: Its antigen remains unknown.

Data came from immunoSEQ multiplex PCR; TCRdb stores just in-frame clones and leaves some out. The repertoire includes 75,000 to 100,000 clones, about 90% of them detected once, and about 25% sits in the top ten. V was pared by 6 bases and J by 4 bases, with 8 bases of the junction left unmatched. CDR1 is LNHDA, CDR2 SQIVND, per germline (reference sequence). This CDR3 has 14 residues. The study's findings and limits: Spike-spanning, vaccine-associated CD4 TCRs were dominant at 160-218 and 743-854.

The clonotype originates from an adult in good health. The specimen was peripheral blood, collected on day 0 of AZD1222 vaccination. This chain connects TRBV19 to TRBJ2-7, with 8 bases lining up with TRBD1. CDR3: CASRRTGGVYEQYF. CDR3 nucleotide sequence: TGTGCCAGTAGGAGAACAGGGGGAGTTTACGAGCAGTACTTC.